These 23 T cell receptor beta chains were sequenced from one sample in a study of T cells after yellow fever vaccination. Via MiXCR, TCRdb re-called the 5' RACE reads, giving one row per CDR3 protein. The profile shows some 560,000 distinct CDR3 sequences, over 15% of them singletons. Source: PBMCs, taken 15 days after the yellow fever booster vaccination. These receptors were obtained from a man aged 30 to 39 who received the YFV17D yellow fever vaccine.

This clonotype has more than one count but fewer than ten. The chain is built from TRBV7-8 and TRBJ1-6, with D possibly being TRBD1 (6 bases). Germline lookup yields CDR1 SGHVS and CDR2 FQNEAQ. The CDR3 contains 14 residues. V shed 3 bases and J shed 7 bases, with 10 bases lying between them. The CDR3 region has the DNA TGTGCCAGCAGCTTCCGGGGGCGCAATTCACCCCTCCACTTT. This sequence encodes CASSFRGRNSPLHF. Filled out from reference TRBV7-8 and TRBJ1-6, the complete variable domain reads GAGVSQSPRYKVAKRGQDVALRCDPISGHVSLFWYQQALGQGPEFLTYFQNEAQLDKSGLPSDRFFAERPEGSVSTLKIQRTQQEDSAVYLCASSFRGRNSPLHFGNGTRLTVT.

This clonotype has a handful of counts. V gene TRBV14 combines with J gene TRBJ2-7; TRBD2 might be the D (6 bases). The V gene's germline CDR1 is SGHDN and CDR2 FVKESK. The CDR3 has 15 amino acids. Trimming took off 0 bases at V and 4 bases at J, with 13 bases between the two ends. This chain's CDR3 is CASSQDRGRVYEQYF. The DNA for the CDR3 is TGTGCCAGCAGCCAAGATCGGGGGAGAGTTTACGAGCAGTACTTC.

The chain has TRBV7-9 and TRBJ1-5; TRBD1 aligns across 7 bases. The CDR3 is 14 amino acids. Germline V gene sequence: CDR1 SEHNR, CDR2 FQNEAQ (reference sequence). V gave up 1 base and J gave up 7 bases; unmatched junction bases: 4. In DNA form, the CDR3 reads TGTGCCAGCAGCTTAGAGACAGGGAGCCAGCCCCAGCATTTT. Protein sequence: CASSLETGSQPQHF. Supplemented by reference TRBV7-9 and TRBJ1-5, the full variable domain reads DTGVSQNPRHKITKRGQNVTFRCDPISEHNRLYWYRQTLGQGPEFLTYFQNEAQLEKSRLLSDRFSAERPKGSFSTLEIQRTEQGDSAMYLCASSLETGSQPQHFGDGTRLSIL.

This clonotype was observed a few times. V and J are TRBV5-1 and TRBJ2-1; 10 bases match TRBD2. Germline trimming cut 7 bases from V and 0 bases from J; bases unmatched to any gene: 7. This CDR3 is built from 16 residues. The germline CDR1 and CDR2 sequences are SGHRS and YFSETQ. CDR3 residues: CASSKSSGSSYNEQFF. The CDR3 DNA reads TGCGCCAGCTCTAAGTCTAGCGGGAGCTCCTACAATGAGCAGTTCTTC.

This clonotype has only a few counts. The gene calls are TRBV12-3 or TRBV12-4 and TRBJ2-1, with D perhaps matching TRBD1 or TRBD2 (5 bases each). V was clipped by 6 bases and J by 8 bases, with 17 bases between them. The length of the CDR3 is 14 residues. CDR3 sequence (DNA): TGTGCCAGCAGCACCCAGGGACGTCTTTATGAGCAGTTCTTC. It encodes CASSTQGRLYEQFF.

This clonotype came up a few times. The chain couples TRBV5-1 to TRBJ2-1; 12 nucleotides align to TRBD2. The CDR3 spans 16 residues. Looked up from germline, CDR1 is SGHRS and CDR2 is YFSETQ. Trimming removed 0 bases from V and 10 bases from J; junction bases left unmatched: 8. The CDR3 spells CASSLAVLAGGREQFF. CDR3 DNA sequence: TGCGCCAGCAGCTTGGCCGTACTAGCGGGAGGCAGGGAGCAGTTCTTC.

The chain has TRBV20-1 and TRBJ2-1; maybe TRBD2 (5 bases). Trimming removed 0 bases from V and 6 bases from J, with 12 bases in between. Germline assignment: CDR1 DFQATT and CDR2 SNEGSKA (reference sequence). The CDR3 runs to 14 residues. The CDR3 is CSARDYSEGNEQFF. The CDR3 nucleotides read TGCAGTGCTAGAGACTACTCAGAGGGCAATGAGCAGTTCTTC.

The chain joins TRBV10-2 to TRBJ2-4; no definite D call. Germline assignment: CDR1 WSHSY and CDR2 SAAADI. V was cut by 6 bases and J by 12 bases, with 18 bases left in between. The CDR3 loop spans 13 amino acids. DNA for the CDR3: TGCGCCAGCAGCCTCCCGGGCTCAGGCACTCAGTACTTC. It specifies CASSLPGSGTQYF.

The chain couples TRBV30 to TRBJ2-2, with TRBD1 matching over 9 bases. The CDR3 is made up of 15 amino acids. Germline V lookup: CDR1 GTSNPN, CDR2 SVGIG (reference sequence). V was pared by 2 bases and J by 7 bases, with 8 bases of the junction left unmatched. CDR3 coding DNA: TGTGCCTGGAGTCCCGGGGACAGGGTCATCGGGGAGCTGTTTTTT. Translated: CAWSPGDRVIGELFF.

The genes are TRBV6-5 and TRBJ2-7, with D unclear. This CDR3 has 12 residues. Looked up from germline, CDR1 is MNHEY and CDR2 is SVGAGI. V lost 4 bases, J lost 9 bases, and 13 bases lay in between. The chain's CDR3 is CASSSPLDGQYF. The CDR3 nucleotides read TGTGCCAGCAGTTCCCCCTTGGACGGGCAGTACTTC.

V usage is TRBV11-2 and J usage is TRBJ2-5; D is ambiguous. The V gene lost 3 bases and the J gene lost 0 bases, with 5 bases spanning the gap. Germline assignment: CDR1 SGHAT and CDR2 FQNNGV. The CDR3 spans 13 residues. The CDR3 sequence: CASSLSDQETQYF. CDR3 sequence (DNA): TGTGCCAGCAGCTTGAGCGACCAAGAGACCCAGTACTTC.

This clonotype has only a few counts. This chain uses TRBV7-8 with TRBJ2-2; tentatively, D is TRBD2 (5 bases). Germline CDR1 SGHVS, CDR2 FQNEAQ. V gave up 1 base and J gave up 4 bases, with 16 bases separating them. The CDR3 runs to 17 residues. CDR3 DNA sequence: TGTGCCAGCAGCTTAGTGATCGGACCCCGGGGCACCGGGGAGCTGTTTTTT. This gives the protein CASSLVIGPRGTGELFF.

This clonotype was counted ten times or more. The rearrangement uses TRBV27 and TRBJ1-3, with a weak D call TRBD1 (5 bases). CDR3 length: 14 amino acids. Germline loops: CDR1 MNHEY, CDR2 SMNVEV (reference sequence). The V end lost 0 bases, the J end lost 9 bases, and 12 bases lay between the germline ends. The CDR3 DNA follows: TGTGCCAGCAGTTTATCTCAGGGCCTGTCCACCATATATTTT. Amino acid sequence: CASSLSQGLSTIYF.

V and J are TRBV12-3 or TRBV12-4 and TRBJ2-2; TRBD2 might be the D (6 bases). The CDR3 runs 13 residues. The ends were cut back, 6 bases at V and 3 bases at J, with 8 bases in the middle. Here the CDR3 reads CASSRDYTGELFF. Here the CDR3 DNA reads TGTGCCAGCAGCAGGGACTACACCGGGGAGCTGTTTTTT.

The chain couples TRBV7-2 to TRBJ2-2, with a possible D match to TRBD1 (6 bases). Germline V gene lookup returns CDR1 SGHTA and CDR2 FQGNSA. The CDR3 sequence is 17 residues long. Trimming removed 4 bases at V and 0 bases at J, with 15 bases between. CDR3 residues: CASSSRPGQTNTGELFF. The CDR3 DNA sequence: TGTGCCAGCAGCTCGCGCCCGGGACAAACGAACACCGGGGAGCTGTTTTTT.

The chain employs TRBV6-2 or TRBV6-3 and TRBJ1-1; tentative D call: TRBD1 (6 bases). Between the trimmed V and J ends, which lost 7 bases and 1 base, there was a span of 19 bases. Germline CDR1 MNHEY, CDR2 SVGEGT. The CDR3 extends over 16 amino acids. The CDR3 reads CASTILSTGPNTEAFF. DNA of the CDR3: TGTGCCAGCACCATCCTCTCGACAGGTCCGAACACTGAAGCTTTCTTT.

J is TRBJ2-3 and V is TRBV20-1; D may be TRBD2 (5 bases). Germline V gives CDR1 DFQATT, CDR2 SNEGSKA (reference sequence). CDR3 length equals 15 residues. V lost 0 bases to trimming and J lost 4 bases, with 14 bases between them. The CDR3 here is CSARESWESPDTQYF. CDR3 DNA: TGCAGTGCTAGAGAGTCGTGGGAGAGTCCAGATACGCAGTATTTT.

J is TRBJ2-5 and V is TRBV10-3; no reliable D call. The CDR3 has 14 residues. Trimming shortened V by 1 base and J by 5 bases, and 11 bases separated the two germline ends. The germline V gene has CDR1 ENHRY and CDR2 SYGVKD. CDR3 sequence reads: CAISELKGSETQYF. The DNA of the CDR3 is TGTGCCATCAGTGAGTTGAAGGGTTCCGAGACCCAGTACTTC.

The genes are TRBV12-3 or TRBV12-4 and TRBJ2-1; 10 bases agree with TRBD2. The CDR3 totals 14 residues. The V gene end was trimmed by 3 bases and the J gene end by 10 bases; junction bases not matched to a gene: 6. DNA of the CDR3: TGTGCCAGCAGTTTGTCTAGCGGGAGCCAAGAGCAGTTCTTC. Translation gives CASSLSSGSQEQFF.

The chain carries TRBV29-1 and TRBJ2-1; TRBD2 is a possible D gene (6 bases). V shed 5 bases and J shed 3 bases, with 11 bases lying between them. The CDR3 has 13 amino acids. CDR1 and CDR2 from the germline V gene are SQVTM and ANQGSEA. CDR3 DNA: TGCAGCGTTAGCCGCGGGGTCTACAATGAGCAGTTCTTC. Encoded protein: CSVSRGVYNEQFF.

The J gene is TRBJ2-3, the V gene TRBV7-2, with 10 positions matching TRBD2. This CDR3 is 16 amino acids long. Germline CDR1 reads SGHTA; CDR2 reads FQGNSA. V lost 1 base to trimming and J lost 2 bases; unmatched junction nucleotides: 3. CDR3: CASSLGAGGFTDTQYF. The DNA for the CDR3 is TGTGCCAGCAGCTTAGGAGCGGGAGGGTTCACAGATACGCAGTATTTT.

The chain combines TRBV6-5 with TRBJ2-3; TRBD2 matches 11 bases. This CDR3 is built from 17 residues. J gave up 5 bases and V 2 bases, and 9 bases lay outside the gene matches. The germline gives CDR1 MNHEY, CDR2 SVGAGI. CDR3 loop: CASSYRASGRQGDTQYF. DNA of the CDR3: TGTGCCAGCAGTTACCGGGCTAGCGGGAGGCAGGGAGATACGCAGTATTTT.

This clonotype was picked up a small number of times. This chain connects TRBV18 to TRBJ2-2; TRBD2 agrees at 10 bases. CDR3 length: 15 residues. The trim removed 8 bases at V and 2 bases at J, leaving 5 bases unmatched. Looked up from germline, CDR1 is KGHSH and CDR2 is LQKENI. The CDR3 sequence is CASRRTSGNTGELFF. The CDR3 coding sequence is TGTGCCAGCCGGAGGACTAGCGGTAACACCGGGGAGCTGTTTTTT.